The 14 T cell receptor beta chains reported below all come from one sample, sequenced in a study of shared clonotypes between healthy human individuals. Measured with immunoSEQ multiplex PCR; TCRdb has only the in-frame clones, and not every one. The sample has hundreds of thousands of clones; 92% are singletons. CD45RO negativity and positive selection for CCR7 defined naive CD8 cells, a population that excluded terminally differentiated effector memory CD45RA+ cells. Sequencing was performed on naive CD8+ T cells sorted from blood. These receptor sequences come from a man aged 25 to 40 in good health.

The chain has TRBV6-5 and TRBJ2-3; 8 nucleotides agree with TRBD2. Germline CDR1 reads MNHEY; CDR2 reads SVGAGI. This CDR3 is built from 13 residues. J was trimmed by 5 bases and V by 6 bases; bases with no gene match: 4. The CDR3 spells CASRWSGRDTQYF. In DNA form, the CDR3 reads TGTGCCAGCAGGTGGAGCGGGAGAGATACGCAGTATTTT.

This chain connects TRBV7-9 to TRBJ1-5; D call uncertain. CDR1 is SEHNR and CDR2 is FQNEAQ in the germline V gene (reference sequence). V gave up 4 bases and J gave up 5 bases, with 15 bases separating them. The CDR3 runs 15 residues. CDR3 DNA: TGTGCCAGCAGCTCGAATGTTCTCGGCGATCAGCCCCAGCATTTT. Amino acid sequence: CASSSNVLGDQPQHF.

This rearrangement joins TRBV5-1 to TRBJ2-3; D call uncertain. The germline gives CDR1 SGHRS, CDR2 YFSETQ. With 4 bases removed from V and 5 bases from J, the gap between germline ends came to 11 bases. The CDR3 loop spans 13 amino acids. The CDR3 spells CASSQDLGDTQYF. The DNA of the CDR3 is TGCGCCAGCAGCCAGGACCTGGGAGATACGCAGTATTTT.

CDR3 in amino acids: CASSPASGILNEQFF. CDR3 sequence (DNA): TGTGCCAGCTCACCGGCTAGCGGGATACTCAATGAGCAGTTCTTC. The gene calls are TRBV18 and TRBJ2-1, with 9 bases lining up with TRBD2. Germline V gives CDR1 KGHSH, CDR2 LQKENI. The CDR3 spans 15 residues. The trim removed 3 bases at V and 6 bases at J, leaving 6 bases unmatched.

The DNA for the CDR3 is TGCAGCGTTGGACAGGGGGCTCCCTACGAGCAGTACTTC. Amino acids: CSVGQGAPYEQYF. J is TRBJ2-7 and V is TRBV29-1; 10 nucleotides align to TRBD1. V dropped 4 bases and J dropped 2; count of bases not matched to a gene: 2. This CDR3 is 13 amino acids long. Germline CDR1 is SQVTM and CDR2 is ANQGSEA.

J is TRBJ2-1 and V is TRBV28, with TRBD2 as a possible D gene (5 bases). Trimming cost V 8 bases and J 2 bases, with 13 bases left between them. Germline-derived CDR1 and CDR2 are MDHEN and SYDVKM. The CDR3 contains 14 residues. CDR3 coding DNA: TGTGCCAGCGCTATACTAGGGACCTACAATGAGCAGTTCTTC. It codes for CASAILGTYNEQFF.

This clone was recorded once. The chain recombines TRBV5-1 with TRBJ1-2; D is unclear. V lost 0 bases, J lost 4 bases, and 16 bases lay in between. Germline CDR1 SGHRS, CDR2 YFSETQ. The CDR3 runs 16 residues. The CDR3 sequence is CASSLEEPGHIYGYTF. The CDR3 region has the DNA TGCGCCAGCAGCTTGGAGGAGCCCGGTCATATCTATGGCTACACCTTC.

This sequence joins TRBV7-3 and TRBJ2-5, with 8 bases matching TRBD1. V shed 3 bases and J 2 bases; nucleotides not matched to a gene: 5. Germline V CDR1 and CDR2: SGHTA, FQGTGA. CDR3 length: 15 amino acids. In nucleotides, the CDR3 is TGTGCCAGCAGCTTGTTTGGGACAGGACAAGAGACCCAGTACTTC. Encoded protein: CASSLFGTGQETQYF.

The V call is TRBV6-5, the J call TRBJ2-7, with 8 positions matching TRBD2. Germline V gene lookup returns CDR1 MNHEY and CDR2 SVGAGI. The CDR3 has 14 residues. V was clipped by 5 bases and J by 5 bases; unmatched bases: 8. The CDR3 sequence: CASSKGAGVNEQYF. In DNA form, the CDR3 reads TGTGCCAGCAGTAAAGGAGCGGGAGTCAACGAGCAGTACTTC.

This rearrangement joins TRBV9 to TRBJ2-5, with 8 bases identical to TRBD2. Germline V gene sequence: CDR1 SGDLS, CDR2 YYNGEE. The CDR3 spans 15 residues. J lost 2 bases, V lost 3 bases, and 6 bases had no gene match. Here the CDR3 DNA reads TGTGCCAGCAGCGCAAGCGGGAGTCCACAAGAGACCCAGTACTTC. Its translation: CASSASGSPQETQYF.

This chain joins TRBV2 and TRBJ2-5; the D gene is possibly TRBD1 (5 bases). Germline CDR1 is SNHLY and CDR2 is FYNNEI. Trimming shortened V by 7 bases and J by 4 bases, and 10 bases separated the two germline ends. The CDR3 is made up of 12 amino acids. CDR3 sequence (DNA): TGTGCCAGCAAAGGCCAGGGAGAGACCCAGTACTTC. Amino acids: CASKGQGETQYF.

The rearrangement uses TRBV7-2 and TRBJ1-5; 7 nucleotides match TRBD1. The CDR3 totals 14 residues. V was clipped by 2 bases and J by 6 bases; unmatched bases: 4. The germline V gene encodes CDR1 SGHTA and CDR2 FQGNSA. CDR3 sequence: CASSLTTGVQPQHF. CDR3 coding DNA: TGTGCCAGCAGCTTAACAACAGGGGTTCAGCCCCAGCATTTT.

As for this clone: One junction end disagrees with the germline gene, perhaps due to a read error. The V call is TRBV7-7, the J call TRBJ2-7; perhaps TRBD2 as D (6 bases). The CDR3 has 13 residues. Germline V gene data show CDR1 as SSHAT and CDR2 as FNYEAQ (reference sequence). CDR3 residues: CASSLEEGREQYF. For the CDR3, the DNA is TGTGCTAGCAGCTTAGAGGAGGGACGGGAGCAGTACTTC.

This clone was recorded once. The chain joins TRBV13 to TRBJ2-7; tentative D call: TRBD1 (5 bases). The V and J ends lost 1 base and 2 bases respectively, with 9 bases between them. The CDR3 is 14 residues long. Germline-derived CDR1 and CDR2 are PRHDT and FYEKMQ (reference sequence). The CDR3 reads CASSLEGAPYEQYF. The CDR3 nucleotides are TGTGCCAGCAGCTTAGAAGGGGCGCCCTACGAGCAGTACTTC.